Listed here are 16 T cell receptor beta chains from one sample, sequenced in a study of blood T cells in healthy people across ages. A second about 6 to 12 cycle PCR used barcoded and J-beta primers. TCRdb reprocessed the 5' RACE reads via MiXCR and lists one record per CDR3 protein. Of nearly 800,000 distinct CDR3 sequences listed, 56% are singletons. Sequencing was done on a sample of blood. These receptors came from a man in his forties in good health.

The rearrangement joins TRBV5-5 to TRBJ2-7, with 7 positions matching TRBD1. Trimming cost V 1 base and J 0 bases; bases outside gene matches: 7. This CDR3 has 16 amino acids. Per the germline V gene, CDR1 is SGHKS and CDR2 is YYEKEE (reference sequence). The CDR3 DNA follows: TGTGCCAGCAGCTTGCCCATCCGGGACAGCTCCTACGAGCAGTACTTC. Its translation: CASSLPIRDSSYEQYF.

This clonotype was observed a single time. The chain uses TRBV6-6 and TRBJ1-2; no clear D gene. V shed 5 bases and J shed 0 bases, with 13 bases lying between them. The CDR3 loop spans 15 amino acids. CDR1 and CDR2 from the germline V gene are MNHNY and SVGAGI (reference sequence). The CDR3 region has the DNA TGTGCCAGCAGTGGCCCGACATCTTCTAACTATGGCTACACCTTC. This encodes CASSGPTSSNYGYTF.

This chain joins TRBV28 and TRBJ2-7, with D perhaps being TRBD1 or TRBD2 (5 bases each). The end of the DNA fits TRBJ2-5 better, so the J call may be wrong. CDR3 length: 14 residues. Per the germline V gene, CDR1 is MDHEN and CDR2 is SYDVKM. The CDR3 region is CASSLRAGKETQYF. The CDR3 nucleotides are TGTGCCAGCAGTTTGAGGGCAGGGAAAGAGACCCAGTACTTC.

The chain uses TRBV3-1 and TRBJ1-4; D possibly corresponds to TRBD1 (6 bases). The V end was cut by 2 bases, the J end by 8 bases, with 15 bases between. CDR1 and CDR2 from the germline V gene are LGHDT and YNNKEL (reference sequence). The CDR3 covers 15 residues. CDR3 region: CASSQRRGPGEKLFF. For the CDR3, the DNA is TGTGCCAGCAGCCAACGCAGGGGACCTGGAGAAAAACTGTTTTTT.

Only one count was recorded for this clonotype. This chain links TRBV28 with TRBJ2-1; TRBD2 is a possible D gene (6 bases). Germline V gives CDR1 MDHEN, CDR2 SYDVKM. The ends were cut back, 5 bases at V and 1 base at J, with 9 bases in the middle. The CDR3 contains 14 residues. CDR3 sequence (DNA): TGTGCCAGCAGTGGACTAAATTCCTACAATGAGCAGTTCTTC. It yields the protein CASSGLNSYNEQFF.

This chain joins TRBV12-3 or TRBV12-4 and TRBJ2-1, with TRBD2 identical over 13 bases. The CDR3 has 17 residues. Trimming at V came to 2 bases and at J to 4 bases, leaving 5 bases not matched to a gene. The CDR3 DNA follows: TGTGCCAGCAGTTTATCGGGACTAGCGGGAAAATACAATGAGCAGTTCTTC. Its translation: CASSLSGLAGKYNEQFF.

The chain uses TRBV7-9 and TRBJ1-1; weak D call: TRBD1 (5 bases). Between the trimmed V and J ends, which lost 3 bases and 5 bases, there was a span of 13 bases. Germline lookup yields CDR1 SEHNR and CDR2 FQNEAQ (reference sequence). This CDR3 region has 14 residues. The DNA of the CDR3 is TGTGCCAGCAGCTTGGAGGGTGGGACGACTGAAGCTTTCTTT. Encoded protein: CASSLEGGTTEAFF.

V is TRBV3-1 and J is TRBJ1-1, with a possible D match to TRBD1 (6 bases). This CDR3 spans 14 amino acids. CDR1 LGHDT and CDR2 YNNKEL come from the germline V gene (reference sequence). Trimming removed 0 bases from V and 1 base from J, with 6 bases in between. The CDR3 sequence is CASSQETGNTEAFF. CDR3 coding DNA: TGTGCCAGCAGCCAAGAGACAGGGAACACTGAAGCTTTCTTT.

This clonotype showed up just once. This chain uses TRBV7-2 with TRBJ2-5, with TRBD2 matching 7 bases. V gave up 1 base and J gave up 11 bases; unmatched junction bases: 13. The CDR3 has 15 amino acids. Germline V gene sequence: CDR1 SGHTA, CDR2 FQGNSA. The CDR3: CASSLGAGPGLEQYF. The CDR3 bases are TGTGCCAGCAGCTTAGGAGCGGGGCCCGGGTTGGAGCAGTACTTC.

The chain joins TRBV7-2 to TRBJ1-2; TRBD1 might be the D (6 bases). The CDR3 runs to 16 residues. CDR1 SGHTA and CDR2 FQGNSA come from the germline V gene. V was pared by 1 base and J by 0 bases, with 12 bases between. CDR3 DNA: TGTGCCAGCAGCTTAGTAGGGGGGGCGTCTAACTATGGCTACACCTTC. This encodes CASSLVGGASNYGYTF.

The chain has TRBV12-3 or TRBV12-4 and TRBJ2-4; TRBD2 matches 7 bases. The end of the DNA fits TRBJ2-7 better, so the J call may be wrong. The CDR3 runs 17 residues. The CDR3: CASRHGRASGNIYEQYF. CDR3 DNA: TGTGCCAGCAGACATGGGAGGGCCAGCGGGAATATCTACGAGCAGTACTTC.

The genes are TRBV20-1 and TRBJ2-3; 14 bases fit TRBD2. The CDR3 sequence is 15 residues long. Germline V gene sequence: CDR1 DFQATT, CDR2 SNEGSKA (reference sequence). V lost 2 bases to trimming and J lost 6 bases; unmatched junction nucleotides: 4. This CDR3 is CSARWTSGRWDTQYF. The CDR3 bases are TGCAGTGCTAGATGGACTAGCGGGAGGTGGGATACGCAGTATTTT.

The J gene is TRBJ2-4, the V gene TRBV4-3; D gene unclear. Judging by the DNA end, TRBJ2-7 fits better; the J call may be wrong. Germline V CDR1 and CDR2: LGHNA, YSLEER. There are 14 residues in the CDR3. The chain's CDR3 is CASSQGWMSYEQYF. The CDR3 DNA reads as TGCGCCAGCAGCCAAGGATGGATGTCCTACGAGCAGTACTTC.

CDR3 DNA sequence: TGTGCCAGCAGGGGGTATCCAAATTCACCCCTCCACTTT. This sequence encodes CASRGYPNSPLHF. V gene TRBV7-2 combines with J gene TRBJ1-6; D unresolved. Trimming removed 6 bases from V and 7 bases from J, with 10 bases in between. This CDR3 is 13 amino acids long. In germline, CDR1 is SGHTA, CDR2 FQGNSA. The variable domain in full, with the rest retrieved from reference TRBV7-2 and TRBJ1-6, is GAGVSQSPSNKVTEKGKDVELRCDPISGHTALYWYRQSLGQGLEFLIYFQGNSAPDKSGLPSDRFSAERTGGSVSTLTIQRTQQEDSAVYLCASRGYPNSPLHFGNGTRLTVT.

The chain joins TRBV7-9 to TRBJ2-5; 9 bases agree with TRBD2. The length of the CDR3 is 17 residues. With 3 bases clipped from V and 4 bases from J, the junction kept 12 bases outside the gene matches. Germline V gene lookup returns CDR1 SEHNR and CDR2 FQNEAQ (reference sequence). The CDR3 DNA is TGTGCCAGCAGCTTGAACGTGGGACTAGCTCGCCCAGAGACCCAGTACTTC. Translated: CASSLNVGLARPETQYF.

Comments on this clonotype: The CDR3 does not end in the conserved phenylalanine or tryptophan, so this is likely a read error. This CDR3 reads CASSLGTGAKNIQYS. The DNA of the CDR3 is TGTGCCAGCAGCTTGGGGACAGGAGCCAAAAACATTCAGTACTCC. The chain carries TRBV7-2 and TRBJ2-4, with 8 bases matching TRBD1. With 3 bases clipped from V and 0 bases from J, the junction kept 1 base outside the gene matches. Germline V gene sequence: CDR1 SGHTA, CDR2 FQGNSA. CDR3 size: 15 residues.